This TCR beta chain was recorded in a study of blood T cell repertoires in COVID-19. Study in general: COVID-19 samples, acute and convalescent, were from the United States, Italy and Spain. The analysed material was cDNA or gDNA that came from T cells, B-cell-depleted T cells, or PBMCs.

As processed by the authors: Reference gene primer amplification gave estimated nucleated cell counts. Using immunoSEQ multiplex PCR, the repertoire was profiled, and TCRdb retains in-frame clones only, with some absent. The V and J calls and clone size were taken over from that table, and D and trimming were inferred from the DNA. Among around 100,000 clones listed, 85% to 90% were seen once. This CDR3 contains 16 residues. The germline CDR1 and CDR2 sequences are MDHEN and SYDVKM. The ends lost 4 bases at V and 1 base at J; junction bases unmatched: 8. The TCR sequence derives from a woman between 50 and 59 years old with acute or convalescent COVID-19. The sample was peripheral blood. V gene TRBV28 combines with J gene TRBJ1-2, with 8 positions matching TRBD1. This CDR3 is CASSSNPGGFNYGYTF. CDR3 DNA: TGTGCCAGCAGTTCCAACCCAGGGGGCTTTAACTATGGCTACACCTTC.